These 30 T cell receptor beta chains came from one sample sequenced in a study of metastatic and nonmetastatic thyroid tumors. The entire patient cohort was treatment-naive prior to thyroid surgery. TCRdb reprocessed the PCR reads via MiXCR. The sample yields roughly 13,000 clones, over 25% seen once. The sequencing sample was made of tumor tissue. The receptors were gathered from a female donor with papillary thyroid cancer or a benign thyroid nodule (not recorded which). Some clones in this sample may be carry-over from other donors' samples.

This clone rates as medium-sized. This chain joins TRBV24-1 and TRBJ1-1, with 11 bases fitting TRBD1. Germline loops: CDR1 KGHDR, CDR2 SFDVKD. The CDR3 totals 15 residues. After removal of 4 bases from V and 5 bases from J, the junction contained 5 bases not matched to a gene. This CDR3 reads CATSERRDRGTEAFF. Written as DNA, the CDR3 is TGTGCCACCAGTGAGCGCCGGGACAGGGGGACTGAAGCTTTCTTT.

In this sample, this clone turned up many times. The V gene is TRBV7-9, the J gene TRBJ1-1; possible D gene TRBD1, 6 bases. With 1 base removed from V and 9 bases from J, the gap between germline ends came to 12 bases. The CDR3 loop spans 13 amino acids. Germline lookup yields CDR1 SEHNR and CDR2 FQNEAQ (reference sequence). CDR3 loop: CASSLGGPAQAFF. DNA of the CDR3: TGTGCCAGCAGCTTAGGGGGGCCAGCCCAAGCTTTCTTT.

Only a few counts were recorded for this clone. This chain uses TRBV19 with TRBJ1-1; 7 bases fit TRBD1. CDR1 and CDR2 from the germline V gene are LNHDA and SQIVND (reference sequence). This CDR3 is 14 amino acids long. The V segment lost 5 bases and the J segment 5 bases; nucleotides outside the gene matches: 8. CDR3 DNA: TGTGCCAGTAGTGCGACAGGGTTGGGAACTGAAGCTTTCTTT. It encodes CASSATGLGTEAFF. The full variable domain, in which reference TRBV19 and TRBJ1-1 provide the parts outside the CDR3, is DGGITQSPKYLFRKEGQNVTLSCEQNLNHDAMYWYRQDPGQGLRLIYYSQIVNDFQKGDIAEGYSVSREKKESFPLTVTSAQKNPTAFYLCASSATGLGTEAFFGQGTRLTVV.

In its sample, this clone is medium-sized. The CDR3 DNA follows: TGTGCCAGCAGCAGACAGGGGGCTGGCTACACCTTC. Translating gives CASSRQGAGYTF. This chain connects TRBV7-9 to TRBJ1-2, with 10 bases lining up with TRBD1. The CDR3 spans 12 residues. J was trimmed by 7 bases and V by 5 bases; bases with no gene match: 1. CDR1 is SEHNR and CDR2 is FQNEAQ in the germline V gene (reference sequence).

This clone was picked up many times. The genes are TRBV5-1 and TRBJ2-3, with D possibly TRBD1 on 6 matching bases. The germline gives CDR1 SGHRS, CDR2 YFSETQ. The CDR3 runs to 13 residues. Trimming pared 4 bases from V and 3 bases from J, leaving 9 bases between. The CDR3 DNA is TGCGCCAGCAGCGCCACAGGGACAGATACGCAGTATTTT. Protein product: CASSATGTDTQYF. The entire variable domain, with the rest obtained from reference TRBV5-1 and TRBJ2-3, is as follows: KAGVTQTPRYLIKTRGQQVTLSCSPISGHRSVSWYQQTPGQGLQFLFEYFSETQRNKGNFPGRFSGRQFSNSRSEMNVSTLELGDSALYLCASSATGTDTQYFGPGTRLTVL.

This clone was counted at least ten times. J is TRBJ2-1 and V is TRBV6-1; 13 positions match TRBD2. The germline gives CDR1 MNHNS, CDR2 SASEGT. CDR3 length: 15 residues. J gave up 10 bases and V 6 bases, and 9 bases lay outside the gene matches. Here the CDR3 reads CASSSGTSGIGEQFF. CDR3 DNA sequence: TGTGCCAGCAGCTCCGGGACTAGCGGGATTGGCGAGCAGTTCTTC.

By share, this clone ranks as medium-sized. DNA for the CDR3: TGTGCCAGCACCGGAGCGGGAGGGGCAGATACGCAGTATTTT. Its translation: CASTGAGGADTQYF. This chain joins TRBV6-2 or TRBV6-3 and TRBJ2-3, with 10 bases fitting TRBD2. CDR3 length: 14 residues. In germline, CDR1 is MNHEY, CDR2 SVGEGT. V was clipped by 7 bases and J by 4 bases; unmatched bases: 5.

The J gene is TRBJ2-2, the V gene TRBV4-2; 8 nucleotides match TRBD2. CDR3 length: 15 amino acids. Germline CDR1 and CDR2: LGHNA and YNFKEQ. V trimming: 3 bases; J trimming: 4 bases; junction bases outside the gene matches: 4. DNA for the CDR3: TGTGCCAGCAGCCAGGCAGCGGGAGTCACCGGGGAGCTGTTTTTT. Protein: CASSQAAGVTGELFF.

The CDR3 DNA reads as TGTGGCTGCACCCTGTTGGTTAGCACTGAAGCTTTCTTT. This sequence encodes CGCTLLVSTEAFF. The gene calls are TRBV12-3 or TRBV12-4 and TRBJ1-1; D is ambiguous. The CDR3 has 13 residues.

CDR3 region: CASSLGLAGYNEQFF. In DNA, the CDR3 is TGCGCCAGCAGCTTGGGACTAGCGGGCTACAATGAGCAGTTCTTC. The chain recombines TRBV5-1 with TRBJ2-1, with 10 bases matching TRBD2. The CDR3 extends over 15 amino acids. V was pared by 0 bases and J by 3 bases, with 0 bases of the junction left unmatched. Germline loops: CDR1 SGHRS, CDR2 YFSETQ.

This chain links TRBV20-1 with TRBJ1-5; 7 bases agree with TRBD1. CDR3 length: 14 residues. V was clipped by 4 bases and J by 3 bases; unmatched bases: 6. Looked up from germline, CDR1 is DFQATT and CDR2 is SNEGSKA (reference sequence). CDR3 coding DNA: TGCAGTGCTATAACCGGGACAGACAATCAGCCCCAGCATTTT. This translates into CSAITGTDNQPQHF.

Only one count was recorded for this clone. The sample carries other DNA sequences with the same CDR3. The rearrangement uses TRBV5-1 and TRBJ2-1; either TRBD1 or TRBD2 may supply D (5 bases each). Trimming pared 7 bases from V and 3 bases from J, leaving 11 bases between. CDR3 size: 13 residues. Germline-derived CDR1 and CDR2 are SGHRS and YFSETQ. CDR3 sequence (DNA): TGCGCCAGCGGGGGAGTAGGCTACAATGAGCAGTTCTTC. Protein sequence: CASGGVGYNEQFF.

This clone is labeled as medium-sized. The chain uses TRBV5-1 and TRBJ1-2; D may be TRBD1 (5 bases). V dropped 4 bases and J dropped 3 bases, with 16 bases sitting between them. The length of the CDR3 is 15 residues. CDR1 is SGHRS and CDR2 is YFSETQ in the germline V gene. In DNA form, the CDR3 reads TGCGCCAGCAGCGACAGCTTACAACCCCACTATGGCTACACCTTC. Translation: CASSDSLQPHYGYTF.

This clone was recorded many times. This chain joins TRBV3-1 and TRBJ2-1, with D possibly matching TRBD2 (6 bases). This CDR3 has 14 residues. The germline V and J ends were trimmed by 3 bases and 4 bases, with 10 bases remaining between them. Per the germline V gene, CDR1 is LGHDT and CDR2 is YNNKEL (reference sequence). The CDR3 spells CASSHGSRYNEQFF. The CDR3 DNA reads TGTGCCAGCAGCCACGGGAGTAGGTACAATGAGCAGTTCTTC.

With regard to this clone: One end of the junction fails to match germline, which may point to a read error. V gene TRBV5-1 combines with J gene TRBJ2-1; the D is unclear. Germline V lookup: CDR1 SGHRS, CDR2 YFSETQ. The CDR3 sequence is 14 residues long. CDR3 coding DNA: TGCGCCCGCAGCTTTTACGTCCTCTACAATGAGCAGTTCTTC. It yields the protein CARSFYVLYNEQFF.

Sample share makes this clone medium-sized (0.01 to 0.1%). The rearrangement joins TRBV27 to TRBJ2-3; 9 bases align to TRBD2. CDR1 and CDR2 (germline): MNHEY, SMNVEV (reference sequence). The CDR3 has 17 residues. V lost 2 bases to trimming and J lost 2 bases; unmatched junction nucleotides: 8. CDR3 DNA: TGTGCCAGCAGTTTAGTGGGGCTAGCGGGGCTCACAGATACGCAGTATTTT. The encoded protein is CASSLVGLAGLTDTQYF.

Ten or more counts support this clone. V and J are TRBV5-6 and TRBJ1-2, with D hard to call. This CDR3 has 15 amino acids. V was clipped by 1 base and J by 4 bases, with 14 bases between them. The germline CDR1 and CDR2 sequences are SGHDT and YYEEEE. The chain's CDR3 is CASSLRSGRSYGYTF. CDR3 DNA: TGTGCCAGCAGCTTGAGGTCTGGTCGCTCCTATGGCTACACCTTC.

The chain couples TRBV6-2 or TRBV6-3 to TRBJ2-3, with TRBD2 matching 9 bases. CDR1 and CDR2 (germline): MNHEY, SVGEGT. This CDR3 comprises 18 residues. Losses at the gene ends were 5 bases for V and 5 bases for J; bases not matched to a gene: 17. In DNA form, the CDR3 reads TGTGCCAGCAGTAACCTGTCTGGCGCGGGAGGGCCGTTAGATACGCAGTATTTT. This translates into CASSNLSGAGGPLDTQYF.

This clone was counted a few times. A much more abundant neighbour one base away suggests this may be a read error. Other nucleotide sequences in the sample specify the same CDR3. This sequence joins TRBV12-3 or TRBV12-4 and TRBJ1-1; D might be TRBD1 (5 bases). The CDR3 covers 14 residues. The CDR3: CASSFVDRGTEAFF. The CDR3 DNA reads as TGTGCCAGCAGTTTTGTCGACAGAGGGACTGAAGCCTTCTTT.

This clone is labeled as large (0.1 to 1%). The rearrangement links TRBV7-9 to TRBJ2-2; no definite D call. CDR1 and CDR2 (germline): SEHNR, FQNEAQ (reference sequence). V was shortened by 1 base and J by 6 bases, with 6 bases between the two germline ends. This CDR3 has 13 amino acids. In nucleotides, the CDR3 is TGTGCCAGCAGCTTAGAGCTCTCCGGGGAGCTGTTTTTT. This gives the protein CASSLELSGELFF. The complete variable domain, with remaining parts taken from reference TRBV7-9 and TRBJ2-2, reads DTGVSQNPRHKITKRGQNVTFRCDPISEHNRLYWYRQTLGQGPEFLTYFQNEAQLEKSRLLSDRFSAERPKGSFSTLEIQRTEQGDSAMYLCASSLELSGELFFGEGSRLTVL.

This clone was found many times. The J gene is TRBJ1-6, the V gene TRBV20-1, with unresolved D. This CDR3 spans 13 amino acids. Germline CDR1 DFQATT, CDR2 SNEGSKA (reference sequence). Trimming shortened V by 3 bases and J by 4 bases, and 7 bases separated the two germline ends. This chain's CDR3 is CSARGGYNSPLHF. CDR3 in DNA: TGCAGTGCTAGGGGAGGTTATAATTCACCCCTCCACTTT.

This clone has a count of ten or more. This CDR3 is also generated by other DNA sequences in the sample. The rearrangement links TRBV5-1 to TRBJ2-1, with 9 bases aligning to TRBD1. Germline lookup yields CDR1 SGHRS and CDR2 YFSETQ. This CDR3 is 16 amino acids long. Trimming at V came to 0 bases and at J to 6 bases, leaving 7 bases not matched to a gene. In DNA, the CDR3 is TGCGCCAGCAGCTTGGAACAGGGGGCTAGGTCCAATGAGCAGTTCTTC. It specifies CASSLEQGARSNEQFF.

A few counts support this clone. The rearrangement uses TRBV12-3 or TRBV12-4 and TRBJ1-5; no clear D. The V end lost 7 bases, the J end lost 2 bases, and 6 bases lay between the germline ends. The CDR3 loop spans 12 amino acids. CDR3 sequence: CASKYGNQPQHF. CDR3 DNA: TGTGCCAGCAAGTATGGCAATCAGCCCCAGCATTTT.

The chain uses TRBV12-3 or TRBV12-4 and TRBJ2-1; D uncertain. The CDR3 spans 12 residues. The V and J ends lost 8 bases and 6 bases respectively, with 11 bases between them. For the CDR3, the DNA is TGTGCCAGCTCCCCGATCGTCAATGAGCAGTTCTTC. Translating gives CASSPIVNEQFF.

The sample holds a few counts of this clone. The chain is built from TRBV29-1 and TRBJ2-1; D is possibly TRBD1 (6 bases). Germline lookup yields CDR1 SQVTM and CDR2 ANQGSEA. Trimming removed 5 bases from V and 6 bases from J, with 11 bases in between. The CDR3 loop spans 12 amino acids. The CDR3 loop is CSVRRGGNEQFF. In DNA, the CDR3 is TGCAGCGTTAGAAGAGGGGGCAATGAGCAGTTCTTC.

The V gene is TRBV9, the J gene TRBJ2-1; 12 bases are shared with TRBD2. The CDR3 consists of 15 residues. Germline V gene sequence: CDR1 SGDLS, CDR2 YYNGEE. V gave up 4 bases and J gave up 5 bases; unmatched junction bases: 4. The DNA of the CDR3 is TGTGCCAGCAGCACCGGACTAGCGGGGCACAATGAGCAGTTCTTC. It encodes CASSTGLAGHNEQFF.

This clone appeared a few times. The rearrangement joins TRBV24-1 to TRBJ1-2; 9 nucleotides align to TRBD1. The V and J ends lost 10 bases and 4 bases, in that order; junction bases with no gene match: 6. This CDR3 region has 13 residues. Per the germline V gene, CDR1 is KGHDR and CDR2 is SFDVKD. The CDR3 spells CATRPGQGYGYTF. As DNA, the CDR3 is TGTGCCACTCGTCCGGGACAGGGCTATGGCTACACCTTC.

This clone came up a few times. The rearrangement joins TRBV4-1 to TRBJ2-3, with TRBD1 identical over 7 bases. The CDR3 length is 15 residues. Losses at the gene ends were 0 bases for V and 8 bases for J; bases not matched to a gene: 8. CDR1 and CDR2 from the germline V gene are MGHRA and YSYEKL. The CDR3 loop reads CASSQEDGQVATQYF. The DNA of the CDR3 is TGCGCCAGCAGCCAAGAGGACGGACAGGTGGCTACGCAGTATTTT.

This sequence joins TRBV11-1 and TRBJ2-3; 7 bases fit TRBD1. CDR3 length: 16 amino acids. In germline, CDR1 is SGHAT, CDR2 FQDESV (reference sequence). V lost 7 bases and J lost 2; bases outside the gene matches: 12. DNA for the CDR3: TGTGCCAGCAAGGGGGCCGGAGACTCTCCCACAGATACGCAGTATTTT. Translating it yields CASKGAGDSPTDTQYF.

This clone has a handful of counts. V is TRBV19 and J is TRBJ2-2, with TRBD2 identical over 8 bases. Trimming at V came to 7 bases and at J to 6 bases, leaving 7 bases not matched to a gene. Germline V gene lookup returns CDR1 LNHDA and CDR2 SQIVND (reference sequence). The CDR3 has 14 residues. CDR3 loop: CASKGREDAGELFF. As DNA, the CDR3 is TGTGCCAGTAAGGGGCGGGAGGACGCCGGGGAGCTGTTTTTT. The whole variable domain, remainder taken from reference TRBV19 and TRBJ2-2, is DGGITQSPKYLFRKEGQNVTLSCEQNLNHDAMYWYRQDPGQGLRLIYYSQIVNDFQKGDIAEGYSVSREKKESFPLTVTSAQKNPTAFYLCASKGREDAGELFFGEGSRLTVL.